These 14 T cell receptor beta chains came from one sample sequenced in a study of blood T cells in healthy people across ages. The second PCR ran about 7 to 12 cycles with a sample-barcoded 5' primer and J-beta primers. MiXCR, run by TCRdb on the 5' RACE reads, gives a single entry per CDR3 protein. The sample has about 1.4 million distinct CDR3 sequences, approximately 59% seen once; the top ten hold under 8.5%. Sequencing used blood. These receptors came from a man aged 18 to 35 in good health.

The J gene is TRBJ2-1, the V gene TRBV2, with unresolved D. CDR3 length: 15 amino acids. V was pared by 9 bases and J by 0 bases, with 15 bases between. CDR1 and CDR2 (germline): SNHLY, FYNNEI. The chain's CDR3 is CASFGRPSSYNEQFF. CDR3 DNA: TGTGCCAGTTTCGGCAGGCCAAGCTCCTACAATGAGCAGTTCTTC.

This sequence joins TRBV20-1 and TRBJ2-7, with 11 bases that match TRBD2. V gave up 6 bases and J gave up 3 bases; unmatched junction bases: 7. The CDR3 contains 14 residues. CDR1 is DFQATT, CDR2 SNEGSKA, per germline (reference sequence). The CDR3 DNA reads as TGCAGTGCGAAGGGACTAGCGGACTACTACGAGCAGTACTTC. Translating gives CSAKGLADYYEQYF.

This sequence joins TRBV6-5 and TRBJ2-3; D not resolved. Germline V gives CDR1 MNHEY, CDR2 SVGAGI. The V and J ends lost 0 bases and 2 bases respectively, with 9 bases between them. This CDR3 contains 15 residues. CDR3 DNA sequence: TGTGCCAGCAGTTACTCCTCTAGGCCCACAGATACGCAGTATTTT. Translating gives CASSYSSRPTDTQYF.

The CDR3 sequence: CSASGLAGPSDLYNEQFF. The CDR3 nucleotides are TGCAGTGCTAGCGGACTAGCGGGGCCCTCGGATCTCTACAATGAGCAGTTCTTC. This chain connects TRBV20-1 to TRBJ2-1; 12 bases map to TRBD2. The V gene's germline CDR1 is DFQATT and CDR2 SNEGSKA (reference sequence). This CDR3 spans 18 amino acids. Trimming took 3 bases from V and 3 from J; bases not matched to a gene: 12.

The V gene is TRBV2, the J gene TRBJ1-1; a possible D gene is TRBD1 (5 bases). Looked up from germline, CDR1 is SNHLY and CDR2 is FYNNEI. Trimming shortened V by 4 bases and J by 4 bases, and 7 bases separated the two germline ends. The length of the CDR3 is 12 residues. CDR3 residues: CASSGGGTEAFF. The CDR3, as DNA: TGTGCCAGCAGTGGGGGCGGCACTGAAGCTTTCTTT.

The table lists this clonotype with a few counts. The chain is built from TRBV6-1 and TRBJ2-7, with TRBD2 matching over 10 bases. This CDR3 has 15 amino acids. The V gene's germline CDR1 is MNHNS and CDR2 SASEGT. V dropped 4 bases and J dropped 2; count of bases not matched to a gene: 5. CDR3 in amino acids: CASSAPGTSAYEQYF. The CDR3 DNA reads TGTGCCAGCAGTGCCCCCGGGACTAGCGCCTACGAGCAGTACTTC.

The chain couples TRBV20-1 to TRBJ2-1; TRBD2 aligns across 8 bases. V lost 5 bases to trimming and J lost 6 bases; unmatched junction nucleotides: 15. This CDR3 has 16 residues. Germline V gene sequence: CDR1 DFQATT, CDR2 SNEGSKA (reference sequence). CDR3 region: CSAAQFPGLGSNEQFF. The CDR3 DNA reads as TGCAGTGCTGCTCAATTCCCGGGACTAGGGTCCAATGAGCAGTTCTTC.

The DNA for the CDR3 is TGTGCCAGCAGTTTCTCAGGGTTAGACGAGCAGTACTTC. Protein: CASSFSGLDEQYF. This chain connects TRBV6-5 to TRBJ2-4; TRBD1 is a possible D gene (5 bases). The J call may not be correct, given that the DNA end is closer to TRBJ2-7. Germline V gene data show CDR1 as MNHEY and CDR2 as SVGAGI. The CDR3 has 13 amino acids.

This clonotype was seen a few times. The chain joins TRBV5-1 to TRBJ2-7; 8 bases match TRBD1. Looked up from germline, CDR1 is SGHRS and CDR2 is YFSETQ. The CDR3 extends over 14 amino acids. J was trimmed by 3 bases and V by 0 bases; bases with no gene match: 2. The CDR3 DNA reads TGCGCCAGCAGCTTGGAGGACAGGGTCTACGAGCAGTACTTC. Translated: CASSLEDRVYEQYF.

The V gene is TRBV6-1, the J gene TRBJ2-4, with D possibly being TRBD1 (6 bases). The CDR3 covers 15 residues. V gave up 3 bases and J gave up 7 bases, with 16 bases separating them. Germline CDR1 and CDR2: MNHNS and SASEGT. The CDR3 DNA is TGTGCCAGCAGTGACCCCACAGGGTTCGTGAACATTCAGTACTTC. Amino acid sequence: CASSDPTGFVNIQYF.

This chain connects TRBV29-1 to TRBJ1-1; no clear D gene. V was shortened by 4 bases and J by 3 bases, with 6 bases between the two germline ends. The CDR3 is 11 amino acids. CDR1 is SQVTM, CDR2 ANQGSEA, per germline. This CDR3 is CSVGHYTEAFF. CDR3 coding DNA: TGCAGCGTTGGCCACTACACTGAAGCTTTCTTT.

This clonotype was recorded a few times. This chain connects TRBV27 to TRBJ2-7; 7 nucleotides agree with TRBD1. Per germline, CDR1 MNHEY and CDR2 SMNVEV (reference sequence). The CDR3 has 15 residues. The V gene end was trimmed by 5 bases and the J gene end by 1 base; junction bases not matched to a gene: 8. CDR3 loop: CASSIAGTASYEQYF. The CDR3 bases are TGTGCCAGCAGTATAGCCGGGACAGCATCCTACGAGCAGTACTTC.

CDR3: CVGSFWDSLQETQYF. In DNA form, the CDR3 reads TGCGTCGGCAGCTTCTGGGACAGTTTACAAGAGACCCAGTACTTC. The chain has TRBV5-1 and TRBJ2-5; TRBD1 aligns across 7 bases. The CDR3 extends over 15 amino acids. Looked up from germline, CDR1 is SGHRS and CDR2 is YFSETQ.

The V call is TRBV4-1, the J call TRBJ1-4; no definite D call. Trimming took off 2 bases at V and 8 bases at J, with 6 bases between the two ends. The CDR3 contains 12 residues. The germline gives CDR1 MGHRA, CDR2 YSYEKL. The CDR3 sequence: CASSQPSEKLFF. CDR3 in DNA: TGCGCCAGCAGCCAACCCTCCGAAAAACTGTTTTTT.